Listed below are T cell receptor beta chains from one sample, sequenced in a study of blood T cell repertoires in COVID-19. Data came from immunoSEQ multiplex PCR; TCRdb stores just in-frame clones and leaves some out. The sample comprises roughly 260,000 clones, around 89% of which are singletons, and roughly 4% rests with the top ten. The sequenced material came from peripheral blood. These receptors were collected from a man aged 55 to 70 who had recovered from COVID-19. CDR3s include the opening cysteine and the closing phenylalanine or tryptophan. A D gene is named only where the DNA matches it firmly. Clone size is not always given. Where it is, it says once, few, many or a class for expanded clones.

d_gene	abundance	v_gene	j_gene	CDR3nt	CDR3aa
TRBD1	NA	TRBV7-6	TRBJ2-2	TGTGCCAGCAGCCGGGGACAGGGGAGGACCGGGGAGCTGTTTTTT	CASSRGQGRTGELFF
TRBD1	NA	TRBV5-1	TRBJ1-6	TGCGCCAGCAGCTGGGAGGGACAGGTTGCCTCACCCCTCCACTTT	CASSWEGQVASPLHF
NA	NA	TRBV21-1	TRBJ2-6	TGTGCCAGCAGCAAGGGGAACAGGCTGATCTCTGGGGCCAACGTCCTGACTTTC	CASSKGNRLISGANVLTF
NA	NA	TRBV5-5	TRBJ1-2	TGTGCCAGCAGATTCCAGGGTCTCTATGGCTACACCTTC	CASRFQGLYGYTF
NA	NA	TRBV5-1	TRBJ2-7	TGCGCCAGCAGCTTGGCCGTCCAGGGCCACGAGCAGTACTTC	CASSLAVQGHEQYF
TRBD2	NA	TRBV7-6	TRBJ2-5	TGTGCCAGCAGCTTAGTGAGCGGGGGGGCCGTAGAGACCCAGTACTTC	CASSLVSGGAVETQYF
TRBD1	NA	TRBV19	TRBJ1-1	TGTGCCAGTAGAACGACAGGGGGTAACACTGAAGCTTTCTTT	CASRTTGGNTEAFF
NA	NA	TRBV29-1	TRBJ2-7	TGCAGCGTTGCTGGGGGGGGCATCTACGAGCAGTACTTC	CSVAGGGIYEQYF
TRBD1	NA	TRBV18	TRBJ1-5	TGTGCCAGCTCCGGGACCGGGACAGGGGGCGTAGGTCAGCCCCAGCATTTT	CASSGTGTGGVGQPQHF
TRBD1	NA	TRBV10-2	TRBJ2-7	TGCGCCAGCAATCCCCCGGGACAGGGGTCTTCCTACGAGCAGTACTTC	CASNPPGQGSSYEQYF
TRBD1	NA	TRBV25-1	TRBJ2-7	TGTGCCAGCAAACCGACAGGGGACGAGCAGTACTTC	CASKPTGDEQYF
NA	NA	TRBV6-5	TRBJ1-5	TGTGCCAGCAGTTACTCGGGCCAGCCCCAGCATTTT	CASSYSGQPQHF
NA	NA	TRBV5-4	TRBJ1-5	TGTGCCAGCAGCTTTTTCGCCTCAGATCAGCCCCAGCATTTT	CASSFFASDQPQHF
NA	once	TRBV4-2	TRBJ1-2	TGTGCCAGCAGACCACAGGACCCGAACTATGGCTACACCTTC	CASRPQDPNYGYTF
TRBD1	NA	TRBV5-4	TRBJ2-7	TGTGCCAGCAGCTCTCCGGGACAGGGTATCTACGAGCAGTACTTC	CASSSPGQGIYEQYF
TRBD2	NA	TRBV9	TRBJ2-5	TGTGCCAGCAGCTTTACGGGGGGTACGAGAGAGACCCAGTACTTC	CASSFTGGTRETQYF
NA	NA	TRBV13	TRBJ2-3	TGTGCCAGCAGCTTGTCTAGCACAGATACGCAGTATTTT	CASSLSSTDTQYF
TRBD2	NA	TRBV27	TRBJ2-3	TGTGCCAGCACCTCCCTGCGGGGGGGAGCGGCAGATACGCAGTATTTT	CASTSLRGGAADTQYF
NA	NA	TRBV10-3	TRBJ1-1	TGTGCCATCAGTGATAAAGGTGGCAGGGCTAACACTGAAGCTTTCTTT	CAISDKGGRANTEAFF
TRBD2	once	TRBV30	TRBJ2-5	TGTGCCTGGAATGGCGGGGGACCGAGGAGGCACTTC	CAWNGGGPRRHF
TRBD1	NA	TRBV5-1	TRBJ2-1	TGCGCCAGCAGGTCGGGACAGGGCGTTTACAATGAGCAGTTCTTC	CASRSGQGVYNEQFF
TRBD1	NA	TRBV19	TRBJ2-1	TGTGCCAGTAGTTCCGGGACAGGGGGCCGGAATGAGCAGTTCTTC	CASSSGTGGRNEQFF
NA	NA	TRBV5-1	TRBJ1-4	TGCGCCAGCAGCCGGACAGTAGCAACTAATGAAAAACTGTTTTTT	CASSRTVATNEKLFF
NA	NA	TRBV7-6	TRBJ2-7	TGTGCCAGCAGCTTAGGGCAGGCAACCTACGAGCAGTACTTC	CASSLGQATYEQYF
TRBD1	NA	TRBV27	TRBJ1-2	TGTGCCAGCAGTTTATCGGGCCAGGGGGCGCGTGGCTACACCTTC	CASSLSGQGARGYTF
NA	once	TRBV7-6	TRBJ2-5	TGTGCCAGCAGCTTGGGGCCAGGGTGGATAGAGACCCAGTACTTC	CASSLGPGWIETQYF
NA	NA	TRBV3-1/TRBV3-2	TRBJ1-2	TGTGCCAGCAGTCCAGGGCAAGGCTACACCTTC	CASSPGQGYTF
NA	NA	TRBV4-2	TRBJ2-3	TGTGCCAGCAGCCATCCCAGTCCTAGCCGGTCAGATACGCAGTATTTT	CASSHPSPSRSDTQYF
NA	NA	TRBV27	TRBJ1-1	TGTGCCAGCAGTTTCCAGGGTATGAAGGACACTGAAGCTTTCTTT	CASSFQGMKDTEAFF
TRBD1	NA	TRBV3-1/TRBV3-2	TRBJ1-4	TGTGCCAGCAGGAGCAGGGGGCTTAATGAAAAACTGTTTTTT	CASRSRGLNEKLFF
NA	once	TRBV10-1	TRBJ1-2	TGCGCCAGCAGTGAGAGACAGGACTATGGCTACACCTTC	CASSERQDYGYTF
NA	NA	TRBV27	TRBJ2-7	TGTGCCAGCAGTTTATACCCCTCGACAGGCTCCGGCGAGCAGTACTTC	CASSLYPSTGSGEQYF
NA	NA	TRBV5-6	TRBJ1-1	TGTGCCAGCAGCTTGTGGGTGCGGGGGGCCACTTCTGACACTGAAGCTTTCTTT	CASSLWVRGATSDTEAFF
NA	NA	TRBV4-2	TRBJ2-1	TGTGCCAGCAGCCAAGAAGGAGCTAGCCCCGACATCTTC	CASSQEGASPDIF
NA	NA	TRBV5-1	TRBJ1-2	TGCGCCAGCAGTCTCGGTAACTATGGCTACACCTTC	CASSLGNYGYTF
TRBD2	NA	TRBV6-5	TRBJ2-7	TGTGCCAGCAGCCGCCCTAGCGGGGGGAACTACGAGCAGTACTTC	CASSRPSGGNYEQYF